One TCR beta chain is described in this entry. The CDR3 length is 15 residues. In germline, CDR1 is ENHRY, CDR2 SYGVKD. V was trimmed by 10 bases and J by 0 bases, leaving 13 bases between them. As processed by the authors: Amplified reference gene primers provided the basis for estimating nucleated cell counts. Here immunoSEQ multiplex PCR was the method, and the copy in TCRdb shows in-frame clones only, minus some. That table gives V, J and clone size, and the DNA gave D and trimming. The profile covers around 170,000 clones, with about 81% appearing a single time and 12% taken by the ten largest. The Seattle patients, enrolled during active infection, were followed longitudinally. The data are from a study of blood T cell repertoires in COVID-19. Study at large: The United States, Italy and Spain supplied acute and convalescent COVID-19 samples. The analysed material was cDNA or gDNA that came from T cells, B-cell-depleted T cells, or PBMCs.

The sequenced sample consisted of peripheral blood. The TCR sequence derives from a woman older than 75 with COVID-19, enrolled during active disease. The chain is built from TRBV10-3 and TRBJ1-6; D is perhaps TRBD1 (5 bases). DNA of the CDR3: TGTGCCACCGCCCTGGGGCCCTCCTATAATTCACCCCTCCACTTT. As protein: CATALGPSYNSPLHF.